This TCR beta chain originates from a study of CD8+CD57+ T cells in acquired aplastic anemia. TCR beta VDJ and CDR3 were profiled, and genomic DNA was the template. MiXCR, run by TCRdb on the reads, gives a single entry per CDR3 protein. This sample has approximately 99,000 distinct CDR3 sequences; around 53% occur once, and the top ten carry 30% to 35%. V lost 2 bases and J lost 2, with 9 bases in between. CDR3 length: 14 residues. CDR1 SGDLS and CDR2 YYNGEE come from the germline V gene. Study-wide results and caveats: The number of CD8+ CDR3 sequences shared by patients and controls was around 30.

As concerns this clonotype: Its antigen is currently unknown.

The chain recombines TRBV9 with TRBJ2-3; unclear D gene. Sequencing was carried out using sorted CD4+, CD8+, or CD8+CD57+ T cells (not recorded which) from PBMCs. This clonotype originated in a human donor in good health, serving as a control. CDR3 DNA: TGTGCCAGCAGCGTGAGTAGGGCCACAGATACGCAGTATTTT. Amino acids: CASSVSRATDTQYF.